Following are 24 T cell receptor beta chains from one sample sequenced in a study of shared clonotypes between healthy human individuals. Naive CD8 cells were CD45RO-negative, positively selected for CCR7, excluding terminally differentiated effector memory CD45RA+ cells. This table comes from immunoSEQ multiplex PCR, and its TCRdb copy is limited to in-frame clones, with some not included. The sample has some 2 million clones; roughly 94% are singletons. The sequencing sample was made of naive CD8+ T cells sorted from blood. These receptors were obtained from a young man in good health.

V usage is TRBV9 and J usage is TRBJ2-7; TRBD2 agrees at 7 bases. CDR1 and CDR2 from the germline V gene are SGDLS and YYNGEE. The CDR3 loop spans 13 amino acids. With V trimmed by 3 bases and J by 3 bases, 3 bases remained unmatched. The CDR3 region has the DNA TGTGCCAGCAGCGGGGGACTATACTACGAGCAGTACTTC. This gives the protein CASSGGLYYEQYF. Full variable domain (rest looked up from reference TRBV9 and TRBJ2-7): DSGVTQTPKHLITATGQRVTLRCSPRSGDLSVYWYQQSLDQGLQFLIQYYNGEERAKGNILERFSAQQFPDLHSELNLSSLELGDSALYFCASSGGLYYEQYFGPGTRLTVT.

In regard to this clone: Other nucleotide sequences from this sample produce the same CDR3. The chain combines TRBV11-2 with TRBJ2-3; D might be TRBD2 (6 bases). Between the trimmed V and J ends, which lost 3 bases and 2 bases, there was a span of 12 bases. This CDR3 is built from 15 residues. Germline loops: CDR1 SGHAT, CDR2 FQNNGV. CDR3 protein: CASSFLAGNTDTQYF. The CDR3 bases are TGTGCCAGCAGCTTTCTGGCGGGGAACACAGATACGCAGTATTTT.

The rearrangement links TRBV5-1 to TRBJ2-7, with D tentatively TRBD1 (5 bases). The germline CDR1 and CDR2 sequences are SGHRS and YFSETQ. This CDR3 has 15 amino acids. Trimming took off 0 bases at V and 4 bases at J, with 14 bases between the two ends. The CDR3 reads CASSLEAAPGYEQYF. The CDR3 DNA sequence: TGCGCCAGCAGCTTGGAGGCCGCTCCAGGGTACGAGCAGTACTTC.

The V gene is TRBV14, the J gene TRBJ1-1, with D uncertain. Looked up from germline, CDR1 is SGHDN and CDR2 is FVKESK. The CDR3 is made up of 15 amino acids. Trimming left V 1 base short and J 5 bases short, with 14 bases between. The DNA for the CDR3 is TGTGCCAGCAGCCAAGTTTTCGGGGTGGTTACTGAAGCTTTCTTT. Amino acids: CASSQVFGVVTEAFF.

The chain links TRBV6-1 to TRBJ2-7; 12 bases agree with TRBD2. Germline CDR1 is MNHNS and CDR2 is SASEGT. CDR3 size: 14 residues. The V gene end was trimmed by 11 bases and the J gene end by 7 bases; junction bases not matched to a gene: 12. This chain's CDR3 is CASLLAGGPGEQYF. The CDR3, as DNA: TGTGCCTCTCTCCTAGCGGGAGGGCCGGGTGAGCAGTACTTC.

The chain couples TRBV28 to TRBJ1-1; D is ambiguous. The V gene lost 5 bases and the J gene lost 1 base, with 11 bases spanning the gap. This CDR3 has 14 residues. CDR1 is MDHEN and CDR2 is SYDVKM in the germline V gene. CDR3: CASSPYRENTEAFF. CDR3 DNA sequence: TGTGCCAGCAGTCCATACAGAGAGAACACTGAAGCTTTCTTT.

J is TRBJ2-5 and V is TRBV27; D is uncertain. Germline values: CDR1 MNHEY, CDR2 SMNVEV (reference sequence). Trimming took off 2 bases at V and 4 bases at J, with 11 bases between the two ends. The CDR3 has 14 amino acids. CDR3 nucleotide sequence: TGTGCCAGCAGTTTAAGCCACCCCGGAGAGACCCAGTACTTC. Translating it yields CASSLSHPGETQYF.

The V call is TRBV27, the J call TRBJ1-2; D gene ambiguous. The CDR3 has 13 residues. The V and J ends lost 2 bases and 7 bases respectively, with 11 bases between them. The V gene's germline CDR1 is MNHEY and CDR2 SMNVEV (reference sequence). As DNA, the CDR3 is TGTGCCAGCAGTTTAAACTCAGGTACTGGCTACACCTTC. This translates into CASSLNSGTGYTF.

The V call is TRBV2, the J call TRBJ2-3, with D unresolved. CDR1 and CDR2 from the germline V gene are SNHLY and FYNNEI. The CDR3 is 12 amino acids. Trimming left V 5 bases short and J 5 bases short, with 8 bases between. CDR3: CASSPGGDTQYF. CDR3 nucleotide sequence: TGTGCCAGCAGTCCAGGTGGAGATACGCAGTATTTT.

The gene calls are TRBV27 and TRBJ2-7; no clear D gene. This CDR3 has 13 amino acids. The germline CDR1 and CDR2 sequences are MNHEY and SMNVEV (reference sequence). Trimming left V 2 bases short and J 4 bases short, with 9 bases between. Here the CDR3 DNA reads TGTGCCAGCAGTTTAAATCCCCCGTACGAGCAGTACTTC. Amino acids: CASSLNPPYEQYF.

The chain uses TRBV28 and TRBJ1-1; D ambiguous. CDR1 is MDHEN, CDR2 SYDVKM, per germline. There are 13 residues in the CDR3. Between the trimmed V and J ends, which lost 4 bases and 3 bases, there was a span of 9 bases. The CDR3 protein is CASSYGHYTEAFF. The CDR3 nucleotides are TGTGCCAGCAGTTACGGTCATTACACTGAAGCTTTCTTT.

CDR3 in amino acids: CASSWLSYEQYF. DNA for the CDR3: TGTGCCAGCAGCTGGCTGTCCTACGAGCAGTACTTC. V and J are TRBV5-6 and TRBJ2-7; no reliable D call. Trimming took off 3 bases at V and 1 base at J, with 5 bases between the two ends. The germline V gene encodes CDR1 SGHDT and CDR2 YYEEEE. There are 12 residues in the CDR3. The full variable domain, completed using reference TRBV5-6 and TRBJ2-7, is DAGVTQSPTHLIKTRGQQVTLRCSPKSGHDTVSWYQQALGQGPQFIFQYYEEEERQRGNFPDRFSGHQFPNYSSELNVNALLLGDSALYLCASSWLSYEQYFGPGTRLTVT.

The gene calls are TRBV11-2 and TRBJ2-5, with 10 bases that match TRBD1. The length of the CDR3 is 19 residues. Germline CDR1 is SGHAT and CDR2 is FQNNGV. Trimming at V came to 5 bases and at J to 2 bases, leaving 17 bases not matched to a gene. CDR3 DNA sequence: TGTGCCAGCAGCCATGATGGGACAGGGGACATTGGGCAACAAGAGACCCAGTACTTC. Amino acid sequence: CASSHDGTGDIGQQETQYF.

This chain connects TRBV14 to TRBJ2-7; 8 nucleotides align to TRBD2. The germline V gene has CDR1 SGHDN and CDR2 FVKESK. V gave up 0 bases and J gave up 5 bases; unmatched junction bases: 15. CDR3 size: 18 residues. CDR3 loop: CASSQDSGATGYTHEQYF. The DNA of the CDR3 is TGTGCCAGCAGCCAAGATAGCGGGGCCACAGGGTACACTCACGAGCAGTACTTC.

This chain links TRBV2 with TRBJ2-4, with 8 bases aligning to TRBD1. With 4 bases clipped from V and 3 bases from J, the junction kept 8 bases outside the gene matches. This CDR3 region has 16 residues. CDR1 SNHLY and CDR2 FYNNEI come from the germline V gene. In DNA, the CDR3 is TGTGCCAGCAGTGGCGGACAGGGACTTGACAAAAACATTCAGTACTTC. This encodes CASSGGQGLDKNIQYF.

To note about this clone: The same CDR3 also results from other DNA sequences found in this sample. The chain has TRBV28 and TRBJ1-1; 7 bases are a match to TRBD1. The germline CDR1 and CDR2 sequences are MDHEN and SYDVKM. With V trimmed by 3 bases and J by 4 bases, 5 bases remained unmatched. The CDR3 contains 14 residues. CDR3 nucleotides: TGTGCCAGCAGTTTTAGGGGGCGTGGCACTGAAGCTTTCTTT. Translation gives CASSFRGRGTEAFF. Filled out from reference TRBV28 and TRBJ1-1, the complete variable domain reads DVKVTQSSRYLVKRTGEKVFLECVQDMDHENMFWYRQDPGLGLRLIYFSYDVKMKEKGDIPEGYSVSREKKERFSLILESASTNQTSMYLCASSFRGRGTEAFFGQGTRLTVV.

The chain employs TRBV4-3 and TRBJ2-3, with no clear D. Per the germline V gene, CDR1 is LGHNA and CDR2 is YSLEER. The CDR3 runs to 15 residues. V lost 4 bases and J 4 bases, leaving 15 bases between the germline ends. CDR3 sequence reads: CASSRTWLSADTQYF. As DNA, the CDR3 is TGCGCCAGCAGCCGAACTTGGCTCTCCGCAGATACGCAGTATTTT.

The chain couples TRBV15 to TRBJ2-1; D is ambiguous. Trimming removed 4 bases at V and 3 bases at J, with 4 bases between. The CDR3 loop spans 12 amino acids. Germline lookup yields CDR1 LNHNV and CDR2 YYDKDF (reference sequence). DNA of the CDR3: TGTGCCACCAGCAACAGCTACAATGAGCAGTTCTTC. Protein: CATSNSYNEQFF.

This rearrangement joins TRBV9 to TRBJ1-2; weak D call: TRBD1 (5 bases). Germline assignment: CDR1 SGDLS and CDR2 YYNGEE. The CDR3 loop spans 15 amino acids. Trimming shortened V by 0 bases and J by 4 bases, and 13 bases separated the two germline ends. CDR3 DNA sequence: TGTGCCAGCAGCGTAGGGGTAGACAGCTCCTATGGCTACACCTTC. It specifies CASSVGVDSSYGYTF.

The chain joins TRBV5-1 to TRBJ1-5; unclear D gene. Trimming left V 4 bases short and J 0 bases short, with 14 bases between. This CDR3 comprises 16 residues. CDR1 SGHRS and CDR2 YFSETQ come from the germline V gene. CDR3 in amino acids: CASSLGPAYSNQPQHF. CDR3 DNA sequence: TGCGCCAGCAGCCTGGGCCCCGCTTATAGCAATCAGCCCCAGCATTTT.

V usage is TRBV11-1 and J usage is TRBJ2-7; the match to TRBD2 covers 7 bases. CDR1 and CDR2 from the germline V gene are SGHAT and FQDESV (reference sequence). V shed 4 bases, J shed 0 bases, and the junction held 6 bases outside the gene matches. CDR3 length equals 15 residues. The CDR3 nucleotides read TGTGCCAGCAGCTCGGGGGGTAAAAGCTCCTACGAGCAGTACTTC. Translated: CASSSGGKSSYEQYF.

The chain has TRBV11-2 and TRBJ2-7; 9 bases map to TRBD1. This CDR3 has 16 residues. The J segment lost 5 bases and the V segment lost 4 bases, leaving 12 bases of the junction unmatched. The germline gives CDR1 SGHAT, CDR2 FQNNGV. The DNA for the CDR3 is TGTGCCAGCAGCTCACCCATAGACAGGGGGGACCACGAGCAGTACTTC. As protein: CASSSPIDRGDHEQYF.

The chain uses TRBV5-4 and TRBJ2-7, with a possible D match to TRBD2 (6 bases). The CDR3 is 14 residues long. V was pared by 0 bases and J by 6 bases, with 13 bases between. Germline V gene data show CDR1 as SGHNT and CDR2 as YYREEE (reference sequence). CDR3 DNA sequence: TGTGCCAGCAGCTTGGCCCCGGGAGTTGCCGAGCAGTACTTC. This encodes CASSLAPGVAEQYF.

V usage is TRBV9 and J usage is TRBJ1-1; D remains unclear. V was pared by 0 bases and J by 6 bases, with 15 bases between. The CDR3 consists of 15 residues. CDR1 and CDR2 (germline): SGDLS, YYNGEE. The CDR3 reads CASSVDPGLSAEAFF. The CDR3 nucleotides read TGTGCCAGCAGCGTAGACCCGGGCCTCAGCGCTGAAGCTTTCTTT.